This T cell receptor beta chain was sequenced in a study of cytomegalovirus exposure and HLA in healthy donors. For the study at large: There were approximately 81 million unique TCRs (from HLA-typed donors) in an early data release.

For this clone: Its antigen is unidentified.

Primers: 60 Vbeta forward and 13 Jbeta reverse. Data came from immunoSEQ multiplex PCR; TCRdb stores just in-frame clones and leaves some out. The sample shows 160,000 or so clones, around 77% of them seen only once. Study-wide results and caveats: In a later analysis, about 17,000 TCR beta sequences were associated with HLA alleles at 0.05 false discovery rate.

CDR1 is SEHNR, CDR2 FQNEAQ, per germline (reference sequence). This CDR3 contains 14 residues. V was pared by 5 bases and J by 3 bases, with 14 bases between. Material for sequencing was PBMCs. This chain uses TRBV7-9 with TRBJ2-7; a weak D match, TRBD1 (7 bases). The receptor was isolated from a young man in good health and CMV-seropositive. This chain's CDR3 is CASSPRRGDYEQYF. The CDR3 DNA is TGTGCCAGCAGCCCGCGCAGGGGGGACTACGAGCAGTACTTC. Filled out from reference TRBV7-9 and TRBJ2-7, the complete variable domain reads DTGVSQNPRHKITKRGQNVTFRCDPISEHNRLYWYRQTLGQGPEFLTYFQNEAQLEKSRLLSDRFSAERPKGSFSTLEIQRTEQGDSAMYLCASSPRRGDYEQYFGPGTRLTVT.